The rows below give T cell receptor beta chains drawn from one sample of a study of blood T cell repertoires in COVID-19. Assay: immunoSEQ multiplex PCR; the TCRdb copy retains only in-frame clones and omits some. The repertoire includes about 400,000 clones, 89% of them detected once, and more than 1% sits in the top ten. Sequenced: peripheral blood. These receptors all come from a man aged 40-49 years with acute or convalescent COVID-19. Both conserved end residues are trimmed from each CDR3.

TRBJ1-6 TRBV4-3 ASSQDLTGSPLH
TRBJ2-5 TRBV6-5 ASSLSGIMKTQY
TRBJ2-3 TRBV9 ASSVRRDRSTDTQY
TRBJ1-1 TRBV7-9 ASTWTKEGEAF
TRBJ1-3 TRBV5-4 AGKTGTGNTIY
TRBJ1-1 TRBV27 ASSFYEKVNTEAF
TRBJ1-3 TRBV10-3 AIRSGAQGNTIY
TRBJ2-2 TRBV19 ASSIRGLETGELF
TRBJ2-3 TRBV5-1 ASRGTGADTQY
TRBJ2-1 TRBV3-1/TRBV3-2 ASSQSRLAGALGGEQF
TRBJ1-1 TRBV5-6 ASSSSGTGGSEAF
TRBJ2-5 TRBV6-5 ASSYDREQGETQY
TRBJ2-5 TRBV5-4 ASSPGTGHQETQY
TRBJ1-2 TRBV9 ASSPRRVPVGYT
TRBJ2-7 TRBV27 ASSLGLGTYEQY
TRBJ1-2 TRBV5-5 ASSLATGGHGYT
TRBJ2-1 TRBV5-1 ASSLERANEQF
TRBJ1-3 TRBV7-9 ASSLGGFTTGNTIY
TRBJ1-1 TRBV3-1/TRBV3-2 ASSHRGEAEAF
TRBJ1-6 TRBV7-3 ASSLYGSRDSPLH
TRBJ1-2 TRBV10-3 AISESAGQGDYGYT
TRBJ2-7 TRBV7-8 ASSFKRDSYEQY
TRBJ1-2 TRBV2 ASSVGGTNYGYT
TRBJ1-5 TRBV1 TSSQDLRARGNQPQH
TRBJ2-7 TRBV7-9 ASSLGGQGGTSYEQY
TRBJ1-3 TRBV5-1 ASSFGRPPGNTIY
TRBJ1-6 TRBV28 ASKDSNNSPLH
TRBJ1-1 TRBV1 TSSQELPGIYTEAF
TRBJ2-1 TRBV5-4 ASSWTGGSYNEQF
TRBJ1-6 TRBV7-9 ASRDRGGNSPLH
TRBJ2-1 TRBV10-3 AISEKLAGYNEQF
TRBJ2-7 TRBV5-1 ASSLGFVGAGEQY
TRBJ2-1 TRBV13 ASSSGTSGGAHEQF
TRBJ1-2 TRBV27 ASSFYSFYGYT
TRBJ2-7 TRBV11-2 ASSLLLGRDEQY
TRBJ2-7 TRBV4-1 ASSQDQGSSYEQY
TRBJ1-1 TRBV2 ASSVDRTMNTEAF
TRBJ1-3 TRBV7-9 ASSLYRSGNTIY
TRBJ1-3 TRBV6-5 ASKIEFRSGNTIY
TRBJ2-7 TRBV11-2 ASSLYARVGQENYEQY
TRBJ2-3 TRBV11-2 ASSVAPRGRVTDTQY